This TCR beta chain originates from a study of T cells of healthy individuals. TCRdb re-analysed the 5' RACE reads in MiXCR, keeping a single row per CDR3 protein. The table shows approximately 100,000 distinct CDR3 sequences, with about 16% occurring only once. The table lists this clonotype with many counts. The clonotype was recovered from a human donor in good health.

The CDR3: CASSEQGRNEQFF. The DNA of the CDR3 is TGTGCCAGCAGTGAGCAGGGTAGAAATGAGCAGTTCTTC. The genes are TRBV6-4 and TRBJ2-1, with D possibly being TRBD1 (5 bases). V was pared by 3 bases and J by 7 bases, with 10 bases between. CDR3 length equals 13 residues. The V gene's germline CDR1 is MRHNA and CDR2 SNTAGT.